This record concerns one T cell receptor beta chain sequence. The entry originates in a study of blood T cell repertoires in COVID-19. Clinical history reported by participants formed the basis on which cohorts were assigned. Resolution of symptoms, clearance, or two negative PCRs was present in recovered Cohort 3 donors. Under the authors' procedure: The assay estimated nucleated cells by amplifying reference gene primers. Sequencing used immunoSEQ multiplex PCR; TCRdb keeps in-frame clones, though not all of them. V, J and clone size are those of that table, while D and trimming were read from the DNA. The sample has some 500,000 clones, 85% to 90% seen once; the top ten hold less than 2%. J lost 8 bases, V lost 7 bases, and 6 bases had no gene match. In germline, CDR1 is SQVTM, CDR2 ANQGSEA. The CDR3 is made up of 13 amino acids.

The sequenced material came from PBMCs or T cells enriched from blood (not recorded which). This receptor was obtained from a woman in her thirties or forties who had recovered from COVID-19. The chain uses TRBV29-1 and TRBJ2-1, with 12 bases identical to TRBD2. CDR3 sequence (DNA): TGCAGCGCCACTAGCGGGAGGCAGGATGAGCAGTTCTTC. It yields the protein CSATSGRQDEQFF.